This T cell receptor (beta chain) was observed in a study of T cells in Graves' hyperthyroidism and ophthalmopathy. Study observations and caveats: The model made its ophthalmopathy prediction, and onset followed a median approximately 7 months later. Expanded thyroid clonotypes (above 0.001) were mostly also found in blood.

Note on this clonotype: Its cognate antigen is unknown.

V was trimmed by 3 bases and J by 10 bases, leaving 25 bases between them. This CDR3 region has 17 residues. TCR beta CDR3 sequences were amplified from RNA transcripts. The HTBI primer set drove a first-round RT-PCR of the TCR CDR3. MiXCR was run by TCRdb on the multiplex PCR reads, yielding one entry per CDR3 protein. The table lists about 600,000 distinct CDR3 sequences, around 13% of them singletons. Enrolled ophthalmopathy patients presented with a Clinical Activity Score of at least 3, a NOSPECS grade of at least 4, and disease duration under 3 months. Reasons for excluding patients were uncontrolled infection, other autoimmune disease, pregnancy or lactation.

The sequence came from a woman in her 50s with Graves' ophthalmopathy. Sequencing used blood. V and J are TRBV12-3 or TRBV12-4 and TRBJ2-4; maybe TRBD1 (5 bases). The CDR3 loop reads CASSLVATDIVGTIQYF. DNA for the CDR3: TGTGCCAGCAGTTTGGTTGCTACGGACATAGTGGGTACTATTCAGTACTTC.